Following are 8 T cell receptor beta chains from one sample sequenced in a study of Graves' ophthalmopathy and Graves' hyperthyroidism. Amplification from RNA transcripts yielded the TCR beta CDR3 regions. HTBI primers were used in a first-round RT-PCR, which preceded a second-round multiplex PCR. TCRdb reprocessed the multiplex PCR reads with MiXCR, giving one entry per CDR3 protein. The sample holds hundreds of thousands of distinct CDR3 sequences, 20% to 25% seen once. Sequencing was done on a sample of peripheral blood. The source is a young woman with stable Graves' hyperthyroidism. Some clones in this sample may be carry-over from other donors' samples.

The J gene is TRBJ2-7, the V gene TRBV4-2; D gene unclear. The CDR3 runs to 14 residues. In germline, CDR1 is LGHNA, CDR2 YNFKEQ. Trimming cost V 0 bases and J 4 bases, with 10 bases left between them. The CDR3 loop is CASSQEGLSYEQYV. As DNA, the CDR3 is TGTGCCAGCAGCCAAGAAGGTCTGTCTTACGAGCAGTACGTC.

This clonotype was detected a few times. V usage is TRBV5-1 and J usage is TRBJ1-6, with 8 bases aligning to TRBD1. J lost 7 bases, V lost 4 bases, and 7 bases had no gene match. CDR1 and CDR2 from the germline V gene are SGHRS and YFSETQ. The CDR3 loop spans 15 amino acids. CDR3 DNA: TGCGCCAGCAGCATCCGGACAGGGTCGAATTCACCCCTCCACTTT. Its translation: CASSIRTGSNSPLHF.

CDR3 bases: TGTGCCAGTAGTCGCGGGGACCCACTCTATGGCTACACCTTC. Translated: CASSRGDPLYGYTF. J is TRBJ1-2 and V is TRBV19, with a possible D match to TRBD1 (5 bases). Germline V gene data show CDR1 as LNHDA and CDR2 as SQIVND (reference sequence). The CDR3 consists of 14 residues. V dropped 5 bases and J dropped 4 bases, with 14 bases sitting between them.

This clonotype has at least ten counts. This sequence joins TRBV11-2 and TRBJ1-6; D is ambiguous. Trimming took 3 bases from V and 14 from J, leaving 8 bases between them. CDR1 is SGHAT and CDR2 is FQNNGV in the germline V gene. This CDR3 is built from 11 residues. CDR3 sequence reads: CASSLGLALHF. In nucleotides, the CDR3 is TGTGCCAGCAGCTTGGGGTTGGCCCTCCACTTT.

This clonotype was recorded many times. The chain employs TRBV6-5 and TRBJ2-7, with D maybe TRBD2 (5 bases). Trimming stripped 0 bases from V and 0 bases from J, with 12 bases between. The CDR3 contains 16 residues. From germline, CDR1 is MNHEY and CDR2 SVGAGI. The CDR3 sequence is CASSYSASPHSYEQYF. CDR3 nucleotides: TGTGCCAGCAGTTACTCGGCTAGCCCTCACTCCTACGAGCAGTACTTC.

This clonotype was counted between two and nine times. V usage is TRBV12-3 or TRBV12-4 and J usage is TRBJ1-5; D is unclear. Trimming removed 3 bases at V and 1 base at J, with 10 bases between. The CDR3 is made up of 15 amino acids. The CDR3 is CASSLEYGSNQPQHF. The CDR3 DNA reads TGTGCCAGCAGTTTGGAGTATGGAAGCAATCAGCCCCAGCATTTT.

The V and J genes are TRBV20-1 and TRBJ1-1; the D is unclear. There are 13 residues in the CDR3. V dropped 3 bases and J dropped 3 bases, with 11 bases sitting between them. Germline values: CDR1 DFQATT, CDR2 SNEGSKA (reference sequence). Here the CDR3 reads CSASRGSHTEAFF. The CDR3 bases are TGCAGTGCTAGTAGAGGTAGTCACACTGAAGCTTTCTTT.

The rearrangement joins TRBV9 to TRBJ2-7; 9 bases are shared with TRBD1. This CDR3 spans 14 amino acids. Germline-derived CDR1 and CDR2 are SGDLS and YYNGEE. V lost 3 bases, J lost 5 bases, and 6 bases stayed unmatched. CDR3 sequence reads: CASSARDRDHEQYF. CDR3 in DNA: TGTGCCAGCAGCGCGCGGGACAGGGACCACGAGCAGTACTTC.